What follows are 26 T cell receptor beta chains derived from one specimen sequenced in a study of blood T cell repertoires in COVID-19. TCRdb's copy holds only in-frame clones and misses some; the assay was immunoSEQ multiplex PCR. This table holds fewer than 250,000 clones, 65% to 90% found once. Material: PBMCs or T cells enriched from blood (not recorded which). These receptors came from a woman aged 40 to 50 with acute COVID-19.

The chain carries TRBV28 and TRBJ2-1, with D possibly TRBD2 on 6 matching bases. V shed 8 bases and J shed 6 bases, with 20 bases lying between them. CDR3 length: 15 amino acids. Germline CDR1 MDHEN, CDR2 SYDVKM. The CDR3 here is CASGWETRILNEQFF. Written as DNA, the CDR3 is TGTGCCAGCGGGTGGGAGACTAGAATTCTCAATGAGCAGTTCTTC.

This clone was detected once. V usage is TRBV6-5 and J usage is TRBJ2-5, with TRBD1 matching over 8 bases. The CDR3 contains 15 residues. The V gene's germline CDR1 is MNHEY and CDR2 SVGAGI. Trimming cost V 5 bases and J 0 bases; bases outside gene matches: 5. CDR3 in amino acids: CASSRTGNYQETQYF. The CDR3, as DNA: TGTGCCAGCAGTAGGACAGGGAATTACCAAGAGACCCAGTACTTC.

The chain carries TRBV7-8 and TRBJ2-1; 10 nucleotides align to TRBD2. Germline V CDR1 and CDR2: SGHVS, FQNEAQ. The V and J ends lost 5 bases and 0 bases, in that order; junction bases with no gene match: 16. The CDR3 extends over 20 amino acids. In DNA, the CDR3 is TGTGCCAGCAGCCCCGGCAGGGGACTAGCGTTTTCGAGCTCCTACAATGAGCAGTTCTTC. Translation gives CASSPGRGLAFSSSYNEQFF.

The gene calls are TRBV6-5 and TRBJ1-6; TRBD1 matches at 9 bases. Trimming took 0 bases from V and 8 from J; bases not matched to a gene: 2. CDR1 and CDR2 (germline): MNHEY, SVGAGI. The CDR3 contains 15 residues. CDR3 protein: CASSYSGQGYSPLHF. CDR3 DNA sequence: TGTGCCAGCAGTTACTCGGGACAGGGCTATTCACCCCTCCACTTT.

This clone was seen just once. The genes are TRBV7-9 and TRBJ1-2, with D possibly being TRBD1 (6 bases). With 6 bases removed from V and 4 bases from J, the gap between germline ends came to 18 bases. Germline V CDR1 and CDR2: SEHNR, FQNEAQ (reference sequence). The CDR3 sequence is 15 residues long. The CDR3 here is CASRKNGGRLYGYTF. The CDR3 DNA reads TGTGCCAGCAGAAAAAATGGGGGCCGTCTCTATGGCTACACCTTC.

The rearrangement links TRBV29-1 to TRBJ2-5, with TRBD2 identical over 12 bases. The CDR3 covers 14 residues. The junction had 9 bases not matched to a gene; V was cut back by 6 bases and J by 7 bases. Germline loops: CDR1 SQVTM, CDR2 ANQGSEA. The CDR3 sequence is CSVVTSGSRGTQYF. As DNA, the CDR3 is TGCAGCGTCGTGACTAGCGGGAGTAGAGGGACCCAGTACTTC.

This chain joins TRBV5-1 and TRBJ2-2, with 13 bases that match TRBD2. Germline V gene sequence: CDR1 SGHRS, CDR2 YFSETQ. V was pared by 0 bases and J by 4 bases, with 6 bases of the junction left unmatched. The CDR3 sequence is 18 residues long. CDR3 amino acids: CASSLDRTSGRVTGELFF. The CDR3 DNA follows: TGCGCCAGCAGCTTGGATAGGACTAGCGGGAGAGTCACCGGGGAGCTGTTTTTT.

The chain links TRBV30 to TRBJ1-2; 8 bases align to TRBD1. From germline, CDR1 is GTSNPN and CDR2 SVGIG (reference sequence). V was pared by 0 bases and J by 1 base, with 10 bases of the junction left unmatched. The CDR3 sequence is 17 residues long. CDR3 loop: CAWSVGTGYSYNYGYTF. The CDR3 DNA follows: TGTGCCTGGAGTGTGGGGACAGGTTACTCATATAACTATGGCTACACCTTC.

V usage is TRBV5-5 and J usage is TRBJ1-6; the match to TRBD1 covers 11 bases. In germline, CDR1 is SGHKS, CDR2 YYEKEE (reference sequence). The junction had 6 bases not matched to a gene; V was cut back by 4 bases and J by 0 bases. The CDR3 is 18 amino acids. In nucleotides, the CDR3 is TGTGCCAGCAGCCCCGGACAGGGGGCTAGCTCCTATAATTCACCCCTCCACTTT. Translated: CASSPGQGASSYNSPLHF.

V and J are TRBV2 and TRBJ1-5; TRBD1 is a possible D gene (5 bases). There are 13 residues in the CDR3. The germline V gene encodes CDR1 SNHLY and CDR2 FYNNEI. Trimming took 8 bases from V and 6 from J, leaving 14 bases between them. CDR3 in DNA: TGTGCCAGCGGGGAACGGGGGGGTCAGCCCCAGCATTTT. Translated: CASGERGGQPQHF.

The chain combines TRBV18 with TRBJ1-5, with a tentative D call TRBD1 (6 bases). Deletions cut 5 bases from V and 11 bases from J, with 16 bases between. Germline V lookup: CDR1 KGHSH, CDR2 LQKENI. The CDR3 runs 13 residues. The DNA for the CDR3 is TGTGCCAGCTCAAGACAGGAGGCAGCAGCCCAGCATTTT. Amino acid sequence: CASSRQEAAAQHF.

At least ten counts were recorded for this clone. The V gene is TRBV7-9, the J gene TRBJ1-5; 7 nucleotides agree with TRBD1. The V and J ends lost 4 bases and 0 bases, in that order; junction bases with no gene match: 9. The CDR3 runs to 17 residues. Germline CDR1 SEHNR, CDR2 FQNEAQ (reference sequence). The CDR3 protein is CASSSPGTAYSNQPQHF. The CDR3 bases are TGTGCCAGCAGCTCTCCCGGGACAGCCTATAGCAATCAGCCCCAGCATTTT. Combining the CDR3 with reference TRBV7-9 and TRBJ1-5 gives the whole variable domain DTGVSQNPRHKITKRGQNVTFRCDPISEHNRLYWYRQTLGQGPEFLTYFQNEAQLEKSRLLSDRFSAERPKGSFSTLEIQRTEQGDSAMYLCASSSPGTAYSNQPQHFGDGTRLSIL.

The chain carries TRBV4-2 and TRBJ2-3; 9 bases fit TRBD2. V dropped 1 base and J dropped 3; count of bases not matched to a gene: 17. Germline CDR1 LGHNA, CDR2 YNFKEQ. CDR3 size: 20 residues. CDR3 region: CASSQGSLAGWRARTDTQYF. In DNA form, the CDR3 reads TGTGCCAGCAGCCAAGGAAGCCTAGCGGGATGGCGGGCCCGGACAGATACGCAGTATTTT.

J is TRBJ2-7 and V is TRBV23-1; 9 bases match TRBD2. TRBV23-1 qualifies as an ORF whose function is uncertain. Trimming took 0 bases from V and 5 from J; bases not matched to a gene: 20. The CDR3 sequence is 20 residues long. In DNA, the CDR3 is TGCGCCAGCAGTCAATCCCGGGGACAGCTTGCCCGGACTAGCGCGGACGAGCAGTACTTC. Amino acid sequence: CASSQSRGQLARTSADEQYF.

V and J are TRBV28 and TRBJ1-5; 11 nucleotides agree with TRBD1. V lost 3 bases and J lost 0; bases outside the gene matches: 7. Looked up from germline, CDR1 is MDHEN and CDR2 is SYDVKM. CDR3 length equals 18 residues. The CDR3 nucleotides are TGTGCCAGCAGTTTGAAGGGACAGGGGGAATATAGCAATCAGCCCCAGCATTTT. Its protein product is CASSLKGQGEYSNQPQHF.

The rearrangement links TRBV5-1 to TRBJ1-3; D is undetermined. In germline, CDR1 is SGHRS, CDR2 YFSETQ. Trimming cost V 0 bases and J 0 bases, with 10 bases left between them. This CDR3 is 16 amino acids long. The CDR3 DNA reads TGCGCCAGCAGCTTGGCCACGGGATCCTCTGGAAACACCATATATTTT. Protein product: CASSLATGSSGNTIYF.

V and J are TRBV28 and TRBJ1-6; the D gene is possibly TRBD1 (5 bases). Germline CDR1 is MDHEN and CDR2 is SYDVKM. Trimming cost V 8 bases and J 8 bases, with 13 bases left between them. The CDR3 covers 13 residues. CDR3 residues: CASQPGGYSPLHF. CDR3 sequence (DNA): TGTGCCAGCCAACCGGGGGGGTATTCACCCCTCCACTTT. The full variable domain, with the rest looked up from reference TRBV28 and TRBJ1-6, is DVKVTQSSRYLVKRTGEKVFLECVQDMDHENMFWYRQDPGLGLRLIYFSYDVKMKEKGDIPEGYSVSREKKERFSLILESASTNQTSMYLCASQPGGYSPLHFGNGTRLTVT.

This chain links TRBV5-1 with TRBJ2-7; D call uncertain. Germline V CDR1 and CDR2: SGHRS, YFSETQ. V was clipped by 4 bases and J by 7 bases, with 12 bases between them. The CDR3 covers 12 residues. The CDR3 here is CASSPGLREQYF. As DNA, the CDR3 is TGCGCCAGCAGCCCCGGGTTGAGAGAGCAGTACTTC.

The chain has TRBV5-1 and TRBJ2-7; 7 positions agree with TRBD1. Per the germline V gene, CDR1 is SGHRS and CDR2 is YFSETQ. V was clipped by 4 bases and J by 3 bases; unmatched bases: 1. This CDR3 contains 12 residues. This CDR3 is CASSRQGYEQYF. CDR3 sequence (DNA): TGCGCCAGCAGCCGACAGGGCTACGAGCAGTACTTC.

Comment on this clone: The junction shows a germline mismatch at one end, possibly a read error. The chain has TRBV28 and TRBJ1-2; 8 bases are shared with TRBD1. The CDR3 has 14 amino acids. Germline CDR1 MDHEN, CDR2 SYDVKM. CDR3 coding DNA: TGTGCTTGTTTGGGACAGGCGGGGAACTTTGGCTACACCTTC. The encoded protein is CACLGQAGNFGYTF.

This chain uses TRBV11-2 with TRBJ2-5, with D possibly TRBD2 on 6 matching bases. Germline V lookup: CDR1 SGHAT, CDR2 FQNNGV. Deletions cut 2 bases from V and 4 bases from J, with 17 bases between. The CDR3 length is 16 residues. The CDR3 DNA sequence: TGTGCCAGCAGCTTAAATTCTCGGAGGGGAGGAGAGACCCAGTACTTC. It encodes CASSLNSRRGGETQYF.

This sequence joins TRBV7-2 and TRBJ1-1; 8 nucleotides agree with TRBD1. The CDR3 contains 15 residues. J lost 4 bases, V lost 2 bases, and 6 bases had no gene match. Germline CDR1 reads SGHTA; CDR2 reads FQGNSA. In DNA form, the CDR3 reads TGTGCCAGCAGCTTAAGGTCAGGGGGCTTCACTGAAGCTTTCTTT. Amino acid sequence: CASSLRSGGFTEAFF. The full variable domain, in which reference TRBV7-2 and TRBJ1-1 provide the parts outside the CDR3, is GAGVSQSPSNKVTEKGKDVELRCDPISGHTALYWYRQSLGQGLEFLIYFQGNSAPDKSGLPSDRFSAERTGGSVSTLTIQRTQQEDSAVYLCASSLRSGGFTEAFFGQGTRLTVV.

V and J are TRBV27 and TRBJ2-3; 7 bases agree with TRBD1. CDR3 size: 17 residues. The germline V gene encodes CDR1 MNHEY and CDR2 SMNVEV (reference sequence). Trimming at V came to 5 bases and at J to 0 bases, leaving 11 bases not matched to a gene. CDR3 region: CASSHIPGQTSTDTQYF. The CDR3 DNA follows: TGTGCCAGCAGTCACATTCCGGGACAGACTAGCACAGATACGCAGTATTTT.

The chain joins TRBV28 to TRBJ2-7; 8 nucleotides match TRBD2. In germline, CDR1 is MDHEN, CDR2 SYDVKM. The CDR3 is 17 residues long. The trim removed 6 bases at V and 0 bases at J, leaving 13 bases unmatched. The CDR3 nucleotides read TGTGCCAGCAGCCGCCATAAACTAGCGGCTAGCTCCTACGAGCAGTACTTC. Translation: CASSRHKLAASSYEQYF. Drawing the rest from reference TRBV28 and TRBJ2-7, the complete variable domain is DVKVTQSSRYLVKRTGEKVFLECVQDMDHENMFWYRQDPGLGLRLIYFSYDVKMKEKGDIPEGYSVSREKKERFSLILESASTNQTSMYLCASSRHKLAASSYEQYFGPGTRLTVT.

This clone has only one observation. The gene calls are TRBV18 and TRBJ2-1; TRBD2 aligns across 15 bases. The CDR3 loop spans 16 amino acids. V shed 2 bases and J 6 bases; nucleotides not matched to a gene: 2. CDR1 and CDR2 from the germline V gene are KGHSH and LQKENI. The DNA for the CDR3 is TGTGCCAGCTCACCAAAGGGACTAGCGGGAGGCAATGAGCAGTTCTTC. Protein: CASSPKGLAGGNEQFF.

This clone was observed a single time. Other DNA sequences in the sample encode the same CDR3. The rearrangement uses TRBV3-1 (or the pseudogene TRBV3-2) and TRBJ2-2; D remains unclear. The germline CDR1 and CDR2 sequences are LGHDT and YNNKEL (reference sequence). CDR3 size: 14 residues. V was clipped by 3 bases and J by 1 base, with 6 bases between them. The CDR3 spells CASSHAGNTGELFF. Here the CDR3 DNA reads TGTGCCAGCAGCCATGCCGGGAACACCGGGGAGCTGTTTTTT.